The 4 T cell receptor beta chains below come from one sample, sequenced in a study of control samples from healthy donors and cancer patients. Some clones are missing from TCRdb's copy, which holds only in-frame ones; the method was immunoSEQ multiplex PCR. The top ten hold about a fifth of the sample, which has around 80,000 clones, around 87% seen once. The specimen was blood. Source of these receptors: a man between 50 and 59 years old in good health.

The rearrangement links TRBV19 to TRBJ1-4; D unresolved. Germline CDR1 reads LNHDA; CDR2 reads SQIVND (reference sequence). CDR3 length: 16 amino acids. V lost 4 bases, J lost 0 bases, and 12 bases lay in between. CDR3 bases: TGTGCCAGTAGTAAGGCCATCTTTGCAACTAATGAAAAACTGTTTTTT. This sequence encodes CASSKAIFATNEKLFF. Full variable domain (missing parts from reference TRBV19 and TRBJ1-4): DGGITQSPKYLFRKEGQNVTLSCEQNLNHDAMYWYRQDPGQGLRLIYYSQIVNDFQKGDIAEGYSVSREKKESFPLTVTSAQKNPTAFYLCASSKAIFATNEKLFFGSGTQLSVL.

This clone has just one count. This chain uses TRBV30 with TRBJ2-3; D is unresolved. CDR1 and CDR2 from the germline V gene are GTSNPN and SVGIG (reference sequence). The CDR3 consists of 13 residues. V dropped 3 bases and J dropped 6 bases, with 13 bases sitting between them. CDR3: CAWSLSWVDTQYF. CDR3 DNA: TGTGCCTGGAGCCTGTCTTGGGTTGATACGCAGTATTTT.

This chain links TRBV11-1 with TRBJ2-3, with 9 bases aligning to TRBD2. This CDR3 contains 14 residues. Germline V gives CDR1 SGHAT, CDR2 FQDESV (reference sequence). The ends lost 8 bases at V and 5 bases at J; junction bases unmatched: 8. The CDR3 protein is CASRAAGGQDTQYF. The CDR3 bases are TGTGCCAGCCGGGCAGCGGGGGGACAAGATACGCAGTATTTT.

The chain has TRBV7-3 and TRBJ2-2; D gene ambiguous. Germline CDR1 is SGHTA and CDR2 is FQGTGA. This CDR3 region has 14 residues. Trimming pared 0 bases from V and 6 bases from J, leaving 8 bases between. CDR3 residues: CASSLTGDAGELFF. The CDR3, as DNA: TGTGCCAGCAGCTTAACTGGTGATGCCGGGGAGCTGTTTTTT.